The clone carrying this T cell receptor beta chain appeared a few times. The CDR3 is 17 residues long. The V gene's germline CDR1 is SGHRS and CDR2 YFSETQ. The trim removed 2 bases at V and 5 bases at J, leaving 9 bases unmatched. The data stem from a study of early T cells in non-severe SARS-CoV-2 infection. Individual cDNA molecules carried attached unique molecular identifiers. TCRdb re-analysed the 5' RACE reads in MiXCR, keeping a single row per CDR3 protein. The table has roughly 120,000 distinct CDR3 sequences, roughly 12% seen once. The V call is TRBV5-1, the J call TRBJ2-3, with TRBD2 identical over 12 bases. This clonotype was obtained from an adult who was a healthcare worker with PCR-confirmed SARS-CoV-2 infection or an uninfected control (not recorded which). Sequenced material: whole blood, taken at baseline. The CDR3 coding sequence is TGCGCCAGCAGCTTATGGGGACTAGCGGGTTCAGGAGATACGCAGTATTTT. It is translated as CASSLWGLAGSGDTQYF. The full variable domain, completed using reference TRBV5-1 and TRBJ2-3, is KAGVTQTPRYLIKTRGQQVTLSCSPISGHRSVSWYQQTPGQGLQFLFEYFSETQRNKGNFPGRFSGRQFSNSRSEMNVSTLELGDSALYLCASSLWGLAGSGDTQYFGPGTRLTVL.